This TCR beta chain stems from a study of blood T cell repertoires in COVID-19. Produced via immunoSEQ multiplex PCR; TCRdb's table is partial and in-frame only. Found here are about 97,000 clones, about four fifths of them singletons; the top ten hold 3.5% to 5%. The specimen sequenced was peripheral blood. The source of this sequence is a human donor in a cohort sampled during active COVID-19.

CDR3 coding DNA: TGTGCCAGCAGCCCGGACCTAAGGGGCCGAGAGACCCAGTACTTC. It encodes CASSPDLRGRETQYF. The chain recombines TRBV4-2 with TRBJ2-5, with a possible D match to TRBD1 (5 bases). The CDR3 loop spans 15 amino acids. Germline CDR1 reads LGHNA; CDR2 reads YNFKEQ. V was clipped by 4 bases and J by 4 bases, with 16 bases between them.